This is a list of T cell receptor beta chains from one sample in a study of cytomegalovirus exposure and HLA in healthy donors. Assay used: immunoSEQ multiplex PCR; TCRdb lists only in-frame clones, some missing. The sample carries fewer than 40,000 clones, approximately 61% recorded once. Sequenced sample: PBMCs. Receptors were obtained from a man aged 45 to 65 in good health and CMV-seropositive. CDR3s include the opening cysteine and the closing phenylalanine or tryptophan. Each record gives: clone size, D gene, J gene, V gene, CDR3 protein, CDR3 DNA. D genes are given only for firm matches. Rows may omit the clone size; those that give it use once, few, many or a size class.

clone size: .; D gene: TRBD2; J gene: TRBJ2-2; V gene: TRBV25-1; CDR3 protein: CASREGRGTAGVTGELFF; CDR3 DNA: TGTGCCAGCAGAGAGGGACGAGGGACGGCGGGAGTTACCGGGGAGCTGTTTTTT
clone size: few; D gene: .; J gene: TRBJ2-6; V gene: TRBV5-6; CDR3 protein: CASSQYRQGGSGANVLTF; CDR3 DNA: TGTGCCAGCAGCCAGTACCGACAGGGAGGCTCTGGGGCCAACGTCCTGACTTTC
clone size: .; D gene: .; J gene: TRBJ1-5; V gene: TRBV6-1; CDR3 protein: CAIERGGNQPQHF; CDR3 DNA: TGTGCCATCGAACGGGGTGGCAATCAGCCCCAGCATTTT
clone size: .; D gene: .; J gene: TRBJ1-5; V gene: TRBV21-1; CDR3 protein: CASSLGQGPYSNQPQHF; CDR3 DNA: TGTGCCAGCAGCCTCGGACAGGGACCTTATAGCAATCAGCCCCAGCATTTT
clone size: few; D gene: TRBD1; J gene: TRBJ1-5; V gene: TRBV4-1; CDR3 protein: CASSPTTGALNQPQHF; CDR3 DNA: TGCGCCAGCAGCCCCACGACAGGGGCGCTCAATCAGCCCCAGCATTTT
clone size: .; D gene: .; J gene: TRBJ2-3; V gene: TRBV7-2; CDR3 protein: CASSLFNYLYADTQYF; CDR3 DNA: TGTGCCAGCAGCTTATTTAACTACCTCTACGCAGATACGCAGTATTTT
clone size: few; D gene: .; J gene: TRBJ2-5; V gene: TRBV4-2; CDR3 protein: CASSQEIVETQYF; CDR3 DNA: TGTGCCAGCAGCCAAGAAATCGTGGAGACCCAGTACTTC
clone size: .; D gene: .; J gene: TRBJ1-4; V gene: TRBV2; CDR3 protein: CASSTLYEEKLFF; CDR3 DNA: TGTGCCAGCAGTACGTTATACGAGGAAAAACTGTTTTTT
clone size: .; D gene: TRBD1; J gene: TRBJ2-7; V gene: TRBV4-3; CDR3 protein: CASSQDRGFYEQYF; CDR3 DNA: TGCGCCAGCAGCCAAGACAGGGGGTTCTACGAGCAGTACTTC
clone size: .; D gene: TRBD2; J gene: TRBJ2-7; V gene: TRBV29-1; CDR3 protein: CSVTHGGSSYEQYF; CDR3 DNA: TGCAGCGTGACACACGGGGGGTCGTCCTACGAGCAGTACTTC
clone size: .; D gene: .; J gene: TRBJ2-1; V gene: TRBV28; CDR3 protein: CASSLMGSNEQFF; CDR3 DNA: TGTGCCAGCAGTTTAATGGGGAGCAATGAGCAGTTCTTC
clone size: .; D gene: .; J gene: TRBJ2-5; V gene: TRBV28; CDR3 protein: CASTSGLQYQETQYF; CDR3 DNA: TGTGCCAGCACCTCGGGACTTCAGTACCAAGAGACCCAGTACTTC
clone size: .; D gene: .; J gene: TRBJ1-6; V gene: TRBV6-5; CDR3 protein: CASSYSSSPLHF; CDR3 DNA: TGTGCCAGCAGTTACTCGTCGTCACCCCTCCACTTT
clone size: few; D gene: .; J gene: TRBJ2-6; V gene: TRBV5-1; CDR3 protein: CASRDSSGANVLTF; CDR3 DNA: TGCGCCAGCAGGGACAGCTCTGGGGCCAACGTCCTGACTTTC
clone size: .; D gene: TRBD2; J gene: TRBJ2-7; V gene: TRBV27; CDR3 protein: CASSLAGVNYEQYF; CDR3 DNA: TGTGCCAGCAGTTTAGCGGGAGTTAACTACGAGCAGTACTTC
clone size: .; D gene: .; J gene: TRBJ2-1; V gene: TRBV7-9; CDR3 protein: CASSSTESYNEQFF; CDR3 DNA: TGTGCCAGCAGCTCTACAGAGTCCTACAATGAGCAGTTCTTC
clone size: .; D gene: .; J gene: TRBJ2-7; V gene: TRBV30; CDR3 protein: CAWSPGLYEQYF; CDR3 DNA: TGTGCCTGGAGTCCCGGTCTCTACGAGCAGTACTTC
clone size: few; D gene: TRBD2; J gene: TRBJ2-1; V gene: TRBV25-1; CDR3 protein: CASSEFTSGRSYNEQFF; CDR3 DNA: TGTGCCAGCAGTGAATTTACTAGCGGGCGTTCCTACAATGAGCAGTTCTTC
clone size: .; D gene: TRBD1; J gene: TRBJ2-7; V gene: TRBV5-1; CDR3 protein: CASSVVGTGSSGEQYF; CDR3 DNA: TGCGCCAGCAGCGTGGTGGGGACAGGCAGTTCGGGCGAGCAGTACTTC
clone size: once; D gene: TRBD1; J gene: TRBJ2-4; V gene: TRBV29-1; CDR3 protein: CSVELRQGGAKNIQYF; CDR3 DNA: TGCAGCGTTGAGTTGCGACAGGGGGGAGCCAAAAACATTCAGTACTTC
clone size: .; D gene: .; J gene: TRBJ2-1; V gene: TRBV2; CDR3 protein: CASSTGTEQFF; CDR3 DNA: TGTGCCAGCTCTACGGGAACTGAGCAGTTCTTC
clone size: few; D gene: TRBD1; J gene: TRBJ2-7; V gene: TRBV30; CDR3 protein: CAWSSLPGQGAYEQYF; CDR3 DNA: TGTGCCTGGAGTAGCCTCCCGGGACAGGGAGCCTACGAGCAGTACTTC
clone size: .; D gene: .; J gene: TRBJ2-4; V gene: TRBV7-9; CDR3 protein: CASSSLGANIQYF; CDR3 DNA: TGTGCCAGCAGTTCGCTAGGCGCAAACATTCAGTACTTC
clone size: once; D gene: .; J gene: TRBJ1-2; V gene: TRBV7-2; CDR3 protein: CASSPDGHSYGYTF; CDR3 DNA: TGTGCCAGCAGCCCGGACGGACACAGCTATGGCTACACCTTC
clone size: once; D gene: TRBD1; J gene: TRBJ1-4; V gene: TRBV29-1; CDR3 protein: CSVATGTTNEKLFF; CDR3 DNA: TGCAGCGTGGCGACAGGGACAACTAATGAAAAACTGTTTTTT
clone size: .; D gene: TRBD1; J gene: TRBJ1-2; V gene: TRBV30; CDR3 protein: CAWSWDRGYGYTF; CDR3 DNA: TGTGCCTGGAGTTGGGACAGGGGCTATGGCTACACCTTC
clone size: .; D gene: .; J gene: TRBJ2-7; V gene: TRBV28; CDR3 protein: CASSRVSYEQYF; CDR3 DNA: TGTGCCAGCAGCAGGGTCTCCTACGAGCAGTACTTC
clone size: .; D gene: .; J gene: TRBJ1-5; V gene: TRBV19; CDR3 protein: CASSNRAGNQPQHF; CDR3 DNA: TGTGCCAGTAGTAACAGGGCTGGGAATCAGCCCCAGCATTTT
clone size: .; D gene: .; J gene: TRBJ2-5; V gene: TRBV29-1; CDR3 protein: CSVEPGETQYF; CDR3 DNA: TGCAGCGTTGAACCCGGAGAGACCCAGTACTTC
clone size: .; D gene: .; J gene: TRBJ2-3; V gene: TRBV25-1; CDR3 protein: CASSEDRTRADTQYF; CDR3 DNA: TGTGCCAGCAGCGAAGATCGGACAAGAGCAGATACGCAGTATTTT
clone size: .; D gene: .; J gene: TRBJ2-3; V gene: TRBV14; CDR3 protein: CASSPRTDTQYF; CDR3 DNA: TGTGCCAGCAGCCCTCGTACAGATACGCAGTATTTT
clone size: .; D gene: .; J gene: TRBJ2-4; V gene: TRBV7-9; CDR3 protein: CASSLETSGNIQYF; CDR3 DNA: TGTGCCAGCAGCTTAGAGACGTCGGGAAACATTCAGTACTTC
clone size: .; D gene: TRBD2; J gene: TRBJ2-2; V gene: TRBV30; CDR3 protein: CAWRGREGPTGELFF; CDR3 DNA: TGTGCCTGGAGAGGGCGGGAGGGCCCCACCGGGGAGCTGTTTTTT
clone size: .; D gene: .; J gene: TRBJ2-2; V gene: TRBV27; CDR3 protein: CASSLWGAGELFF; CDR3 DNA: TGTGCCAGCAGTTTGTGGGGGGCCGGGGAGCTGTTTTTT
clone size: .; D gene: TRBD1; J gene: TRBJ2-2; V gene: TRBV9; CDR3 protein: CASRKTGDGTGELFF; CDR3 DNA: TGTGCCAGCAGAAAGACAGGGGACGGGACCGGGGAGCTGTTTTTT
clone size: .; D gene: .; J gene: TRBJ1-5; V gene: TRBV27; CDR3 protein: CASKLTGGNQPQHF; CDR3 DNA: TGTGCCAGCAAGCTCACAGGTGGGAATCAGCCCCAGCATTTT
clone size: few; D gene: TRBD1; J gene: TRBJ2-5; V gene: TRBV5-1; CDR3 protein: CASTGTGAETQYF; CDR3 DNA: TGCGCCAGCACTGGGACAGGGGCAGAGACCCAGTACTTC
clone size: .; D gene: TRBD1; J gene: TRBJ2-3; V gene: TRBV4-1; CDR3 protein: CASSQDGGTGKHTQYF; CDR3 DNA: TGCGCCAGCAGCCAAGATGGTGGGACAGGGAAACATACGCAGTATTTT
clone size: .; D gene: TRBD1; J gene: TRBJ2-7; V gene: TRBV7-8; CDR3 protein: CASSRQGPYEQYF; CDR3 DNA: TGTGCCAGCAGCCGACAGGGACCCTACGAGCAGTACTTC
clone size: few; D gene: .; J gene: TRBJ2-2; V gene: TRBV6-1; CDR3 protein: CASSASVEGGELFF; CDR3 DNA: TGTGCCAGCAGTGCGAGTGTAGAGGGCGGGGAGCTGTTTTTT
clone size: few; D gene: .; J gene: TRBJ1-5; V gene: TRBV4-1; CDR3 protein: CASSQGEEYQPQHF; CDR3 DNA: TGCGCCAGCAGCCAAGGAGAAGAGTATCAGCCCCAGCATTTT
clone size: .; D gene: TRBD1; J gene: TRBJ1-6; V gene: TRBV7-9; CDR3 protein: CASSDSGQGASPLHF; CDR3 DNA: TGTGCCAGCAGCGACTCGGGACAGGGGGCTTCACCCCTCCACTTT
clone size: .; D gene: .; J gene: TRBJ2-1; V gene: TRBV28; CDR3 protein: CASSLIRRREQFF; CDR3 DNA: TGTGCCAGCAGTTTAATCAGGCGTCGGGAGCAGTTCTTC
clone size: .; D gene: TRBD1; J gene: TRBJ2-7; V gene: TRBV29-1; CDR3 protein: CSVEGQAYEQYF; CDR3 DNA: TGCAGCGTTGAGGGACAGGCCTACGAGCAGTACTTC
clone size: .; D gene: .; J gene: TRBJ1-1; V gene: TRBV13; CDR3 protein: CASSPTVPGEMNTEAFF; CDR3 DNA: TGTGCCAGCAGCCCCACGGTGCCGGGGGAAATGAACACTGAAGCTTTCTTT
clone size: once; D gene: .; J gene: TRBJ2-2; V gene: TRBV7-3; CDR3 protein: CASSETYQGGELFF; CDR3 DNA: TGTGCCAGCAGCGAAACATACCAGGGCGGGGAGCTGTTTTTT
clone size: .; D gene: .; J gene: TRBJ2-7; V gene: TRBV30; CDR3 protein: CAWSVNSHYEQYF; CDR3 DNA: TGTGCCTGGAGTGTGAACAGTCACTACGAGCAGTACTTC
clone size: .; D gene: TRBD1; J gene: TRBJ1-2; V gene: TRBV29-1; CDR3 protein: CSGRTGDGYTF; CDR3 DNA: TGCAGCGGGAGGACAGGGGATGGCTACACCTTC
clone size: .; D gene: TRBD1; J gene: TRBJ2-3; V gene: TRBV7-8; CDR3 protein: CASSLIDRVRTDTQYF; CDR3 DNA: TGTGCCAGCAGCTTAATCGACAGGGTTCGCACAGATACGCAGTATTTT
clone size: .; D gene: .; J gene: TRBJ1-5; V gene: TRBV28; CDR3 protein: CASSSPHSGSNQPQHF; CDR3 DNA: TGTGCCAGCAGTTCTCCCCACTCAGGGAGCAATCAGCCCCAGCATTTT